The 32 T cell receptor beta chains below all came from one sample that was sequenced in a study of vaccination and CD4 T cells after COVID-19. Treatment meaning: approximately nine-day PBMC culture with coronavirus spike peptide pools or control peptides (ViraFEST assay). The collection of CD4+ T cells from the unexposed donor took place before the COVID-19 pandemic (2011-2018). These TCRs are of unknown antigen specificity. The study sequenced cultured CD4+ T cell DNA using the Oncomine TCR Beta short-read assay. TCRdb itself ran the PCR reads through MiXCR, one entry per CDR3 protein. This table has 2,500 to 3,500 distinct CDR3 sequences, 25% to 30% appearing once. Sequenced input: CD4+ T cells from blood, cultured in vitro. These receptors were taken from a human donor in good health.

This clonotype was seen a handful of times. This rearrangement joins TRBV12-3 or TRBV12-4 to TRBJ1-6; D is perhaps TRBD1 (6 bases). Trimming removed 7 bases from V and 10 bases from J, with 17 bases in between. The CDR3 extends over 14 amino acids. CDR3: CASTLQGSESPLHF. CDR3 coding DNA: TGTGCCAGCACCCTACAGGGAAGCGAGTCACCCCTCCACTTT.

The CDR3 DNA reads TGCAGTGCTAGTGCGGCTAGCGGAGACCAAGAGACCCAGTACTTC. This sequence encodes CSASAASGDQETQYF. This chain links TRBV20-1 with TRBJ2-5; 7 nucleotides match TRBD2. Looked up from germline, CDR1 is DFQATT and CDR2 is SNEGSKA (reference sequence). The CDR3 contains 15 residues. The J segment lost 0 bases and the V segment lost 3 bases, leaving 7 bases of the junction unmatched.

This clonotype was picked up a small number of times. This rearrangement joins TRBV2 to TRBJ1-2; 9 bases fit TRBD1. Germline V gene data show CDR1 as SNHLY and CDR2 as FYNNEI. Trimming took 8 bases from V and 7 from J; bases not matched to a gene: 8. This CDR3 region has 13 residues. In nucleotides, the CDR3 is TGTGCCAGCTCTTGGGACAGGGCGGCTGGCTACACCTTC. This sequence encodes CASSWDRAAGYTF.

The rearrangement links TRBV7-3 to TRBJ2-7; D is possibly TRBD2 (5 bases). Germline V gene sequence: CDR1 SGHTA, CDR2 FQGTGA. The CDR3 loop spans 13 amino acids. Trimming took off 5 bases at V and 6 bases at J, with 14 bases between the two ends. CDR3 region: CASSPPGMREQYF. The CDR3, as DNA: TGTGCCAGCAGCCCACCCGGGATGCGCGAGCAGTACTTC.

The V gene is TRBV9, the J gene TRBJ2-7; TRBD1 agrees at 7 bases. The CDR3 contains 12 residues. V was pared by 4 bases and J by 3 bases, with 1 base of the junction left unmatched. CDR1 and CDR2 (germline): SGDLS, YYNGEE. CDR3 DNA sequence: TGTGCCAGCAGCAGGGACAGCTACGAGCAGTACTTC. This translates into CASSRDSYEQYF.

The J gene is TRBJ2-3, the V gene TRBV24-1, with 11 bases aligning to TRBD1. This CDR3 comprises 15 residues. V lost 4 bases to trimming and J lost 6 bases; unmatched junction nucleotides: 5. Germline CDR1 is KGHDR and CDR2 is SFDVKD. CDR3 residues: CATSDPGTGGDTQYF. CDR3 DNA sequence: TGTGCCACCAGTGACCCCGGGACAGGGGGGGATACGCAGTATTTT.

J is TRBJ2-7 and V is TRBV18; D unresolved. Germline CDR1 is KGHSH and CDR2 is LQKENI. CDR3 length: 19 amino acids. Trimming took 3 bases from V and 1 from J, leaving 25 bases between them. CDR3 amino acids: CASSPLARPSWAPSYEQYF. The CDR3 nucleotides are TGTGCCAGCTCACCGCTTGCTAGGCCGTCCTGGGCCCCTTCCTACGAGCAGTACTTC.

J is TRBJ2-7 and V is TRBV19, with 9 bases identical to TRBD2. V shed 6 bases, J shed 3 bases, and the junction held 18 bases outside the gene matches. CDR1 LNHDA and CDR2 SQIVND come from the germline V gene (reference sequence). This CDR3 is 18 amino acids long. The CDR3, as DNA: TGTGCCAGTAGCCGACGGGGACTAGCCACTCAGGGTATCTACGAGCAGTACTTC. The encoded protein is CASSRRGLATQGIYEQYF.

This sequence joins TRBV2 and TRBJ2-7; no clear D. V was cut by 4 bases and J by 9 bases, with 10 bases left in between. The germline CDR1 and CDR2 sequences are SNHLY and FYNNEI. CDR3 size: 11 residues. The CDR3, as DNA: TGTGCCAGCAGTGGGGAAGCGAGGCAGTACTTC. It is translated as CASSGEARQYF.

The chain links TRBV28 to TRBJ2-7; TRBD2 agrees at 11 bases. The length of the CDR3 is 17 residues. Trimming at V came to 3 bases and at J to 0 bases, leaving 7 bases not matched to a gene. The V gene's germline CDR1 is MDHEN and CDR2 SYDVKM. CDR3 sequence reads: CASSLGRLAGSSYEQYF. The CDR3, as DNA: TGTGCCAGCAGTTTGGGAAGACTAGCGGGAAGCTCCTACGAGCAGTACTTC.

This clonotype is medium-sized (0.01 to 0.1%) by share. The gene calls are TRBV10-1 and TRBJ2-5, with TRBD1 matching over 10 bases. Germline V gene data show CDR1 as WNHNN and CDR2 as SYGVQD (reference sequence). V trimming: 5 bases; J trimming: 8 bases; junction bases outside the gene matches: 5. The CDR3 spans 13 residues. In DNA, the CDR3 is TGCGCCAGCAGTCAGGACAGGGGGACCACCCAGTACTTC. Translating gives CASSQDRGTTQYF.

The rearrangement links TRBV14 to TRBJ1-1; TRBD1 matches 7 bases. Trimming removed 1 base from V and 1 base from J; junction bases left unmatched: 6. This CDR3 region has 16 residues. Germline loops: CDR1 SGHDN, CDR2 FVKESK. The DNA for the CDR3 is TGTGCCAGCAGCCAAGTAGTTACAGGGGCGAACACTGAAGCTTTCTTT. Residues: CASSQVVTGANTEAFF.

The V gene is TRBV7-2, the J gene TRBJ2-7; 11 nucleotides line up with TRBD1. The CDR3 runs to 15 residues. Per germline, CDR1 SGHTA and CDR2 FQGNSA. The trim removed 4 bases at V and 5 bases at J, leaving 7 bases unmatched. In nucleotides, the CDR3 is TGTGCCAGCAGCTCAGGACAGGGGGCAACACACGAGCAGTACTTC. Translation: CASSSGQGATHEQYF.

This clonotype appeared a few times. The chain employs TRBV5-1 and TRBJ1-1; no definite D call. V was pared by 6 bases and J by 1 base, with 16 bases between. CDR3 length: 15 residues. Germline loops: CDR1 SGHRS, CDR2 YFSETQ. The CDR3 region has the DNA TGCGCCAGCACCACCCTACCCTCCAGGAACACTGAAGCTTTCTTT. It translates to CASTTLPSRNTEAFF.

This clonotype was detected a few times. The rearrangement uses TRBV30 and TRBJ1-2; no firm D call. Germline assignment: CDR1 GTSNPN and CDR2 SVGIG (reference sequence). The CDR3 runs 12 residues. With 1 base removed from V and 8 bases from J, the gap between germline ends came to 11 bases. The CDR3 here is CAWSETPGGYTF. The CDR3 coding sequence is TGTGCCTGGAGTGAGACCCCGGGGGGCTACACCTTC.

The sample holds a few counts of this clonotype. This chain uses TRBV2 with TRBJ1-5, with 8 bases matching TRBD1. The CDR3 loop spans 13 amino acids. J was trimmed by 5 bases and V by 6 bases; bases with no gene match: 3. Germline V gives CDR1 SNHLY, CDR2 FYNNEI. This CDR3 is CASRDRADQPQHF. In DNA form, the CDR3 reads TGTGCCAGCAGGGACAGGGCCGATCAGCCCCAGCATTTT.

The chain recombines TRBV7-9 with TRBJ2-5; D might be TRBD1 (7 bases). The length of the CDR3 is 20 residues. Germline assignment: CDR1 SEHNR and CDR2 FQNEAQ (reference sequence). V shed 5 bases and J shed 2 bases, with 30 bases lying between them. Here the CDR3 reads CASSPRASRGGRRGQETQYF. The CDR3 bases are TGTGCCAGCAGCCCCCGGGCGTCTCGGGGAGGACGCAGGGGGCAAGAGACCCAGTACTTC.

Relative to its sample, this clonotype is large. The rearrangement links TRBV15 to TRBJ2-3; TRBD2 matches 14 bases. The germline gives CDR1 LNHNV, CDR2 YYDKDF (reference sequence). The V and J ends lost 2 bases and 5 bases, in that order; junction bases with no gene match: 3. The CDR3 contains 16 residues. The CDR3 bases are TGTGCCACCAGCAGAAGACTAGCGGGAGGGGGAGATACGCAGTATTTT. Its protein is CATSRRLAGGGDTQYF. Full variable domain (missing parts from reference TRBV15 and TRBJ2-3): DAMVIQNPRYQVTQFGKPVTLSCSQTLNHNVMYWYQQKSSQAPKLLFHYYDKDFNNEADTPDNFQSRRPNTSFCFLDIRSPGLGDTAMYLCATSRRLAGGGDTQYFGPGTRLTVL.

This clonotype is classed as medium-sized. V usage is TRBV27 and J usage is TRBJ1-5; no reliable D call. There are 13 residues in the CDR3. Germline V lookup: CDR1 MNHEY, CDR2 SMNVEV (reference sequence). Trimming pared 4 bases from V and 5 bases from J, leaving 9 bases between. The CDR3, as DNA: TGTGCCAGCAGTTGGAACTCCGATCAGCCCCAGCATTTT. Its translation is CASSWNSDQPQHF.

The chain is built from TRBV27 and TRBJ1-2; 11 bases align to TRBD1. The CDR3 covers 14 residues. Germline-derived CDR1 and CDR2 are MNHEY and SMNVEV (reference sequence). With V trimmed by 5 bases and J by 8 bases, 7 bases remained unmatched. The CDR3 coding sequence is TGTGCCAGCAGTGGGCGGACAGGGGGCATGGGCTACACCTTC. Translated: CASSGRTGGMGYTF.

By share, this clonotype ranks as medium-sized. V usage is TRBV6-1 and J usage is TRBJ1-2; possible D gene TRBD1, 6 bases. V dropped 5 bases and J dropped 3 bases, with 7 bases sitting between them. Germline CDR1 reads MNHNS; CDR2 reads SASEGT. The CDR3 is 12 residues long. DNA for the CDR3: TGTGCCAGCAGTCAGGGGTACTATGGCTACACCTTC. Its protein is CASSQGYYGYTF.

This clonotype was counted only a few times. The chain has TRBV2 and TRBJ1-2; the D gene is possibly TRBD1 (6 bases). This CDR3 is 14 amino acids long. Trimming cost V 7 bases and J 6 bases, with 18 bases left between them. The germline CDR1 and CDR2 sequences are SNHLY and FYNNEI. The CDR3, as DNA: TGTGCCAGCATGATGAACAGGGATCTCGATGGCTACACCTTC. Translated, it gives CASMMNRDLDGYTF.

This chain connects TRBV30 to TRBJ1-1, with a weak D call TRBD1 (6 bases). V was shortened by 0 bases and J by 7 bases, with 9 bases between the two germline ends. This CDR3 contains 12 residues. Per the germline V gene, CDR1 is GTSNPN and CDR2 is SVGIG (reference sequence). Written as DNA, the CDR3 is TGTGCCTGGAGTGTACAGGGTTTTGAAGCTTTCTTT. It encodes CAWSVQGFEAFF. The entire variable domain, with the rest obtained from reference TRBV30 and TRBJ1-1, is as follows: SQTIHQWPATLVQPVGSPLSLECTVEGTSNPNLYWYRQAAGRGLQLLFYSVGIGQISSEVPQNLSASRPQDRQFILSSKKLLLSDSGFYLCAWSVQGFEAFFGQGTRLTVV.

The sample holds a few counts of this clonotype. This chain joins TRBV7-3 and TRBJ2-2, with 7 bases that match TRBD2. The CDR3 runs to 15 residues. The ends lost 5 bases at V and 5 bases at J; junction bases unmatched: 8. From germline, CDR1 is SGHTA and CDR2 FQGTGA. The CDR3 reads CASSPRWEGTGELFF. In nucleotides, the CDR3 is TGTGCCAGCAGCCCGCGGTGGGAGGGGACCGGGGAGCTGTTTTTT.

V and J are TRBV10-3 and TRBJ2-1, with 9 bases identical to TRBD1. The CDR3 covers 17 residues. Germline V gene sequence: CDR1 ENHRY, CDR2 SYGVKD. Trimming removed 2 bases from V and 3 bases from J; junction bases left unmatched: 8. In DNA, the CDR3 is TGTGCCATCAGTGAGAAAGGGAGACAGGGGGTCTACAATGAGCAGTTCTTC. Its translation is CAISEKGRQGVYNEQFF.

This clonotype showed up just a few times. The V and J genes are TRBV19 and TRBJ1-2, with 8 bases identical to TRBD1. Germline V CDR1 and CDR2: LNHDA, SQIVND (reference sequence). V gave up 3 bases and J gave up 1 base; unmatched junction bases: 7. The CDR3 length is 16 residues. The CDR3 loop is CASSILPGQGNYGYTF. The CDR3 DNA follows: TGTGCCAGTAGTATTCTTCCCGGACAGGGTAACTATGGCTACACCTTC.

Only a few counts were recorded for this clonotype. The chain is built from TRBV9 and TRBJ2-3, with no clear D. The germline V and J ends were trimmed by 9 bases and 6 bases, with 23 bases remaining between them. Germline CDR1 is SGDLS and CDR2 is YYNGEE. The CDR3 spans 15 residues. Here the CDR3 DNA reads TGTGCCACCACACCGGGCCCGTCCTATCGGGATACGCAGTATTTT. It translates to CATTPGPSYRDTQYF.

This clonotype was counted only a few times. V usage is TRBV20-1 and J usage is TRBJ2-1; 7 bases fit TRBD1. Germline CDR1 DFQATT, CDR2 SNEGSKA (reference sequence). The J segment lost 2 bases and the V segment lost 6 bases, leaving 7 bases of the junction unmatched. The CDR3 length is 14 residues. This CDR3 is CSAAGGRTYNEQFF. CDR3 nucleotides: TGCAGTGCCGCAGGGGGACGGACCTACAATGAGCAGTTCTTC.

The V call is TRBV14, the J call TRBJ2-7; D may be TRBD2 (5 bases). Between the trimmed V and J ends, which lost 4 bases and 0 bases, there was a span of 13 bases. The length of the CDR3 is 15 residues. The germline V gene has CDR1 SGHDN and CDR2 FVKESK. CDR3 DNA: TGTGCCAGCAGCCCCCGACGGGATAGCTCCTACGAGCAGTACTTC. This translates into CASSPRRDSSYEQYF.

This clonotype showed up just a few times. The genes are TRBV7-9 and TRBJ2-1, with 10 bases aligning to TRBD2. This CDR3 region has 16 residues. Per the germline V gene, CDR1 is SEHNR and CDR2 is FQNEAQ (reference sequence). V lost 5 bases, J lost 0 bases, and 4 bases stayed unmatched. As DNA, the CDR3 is TGTGCCAGCAGCCATAGCGGGGGGAGCTCCTACAATGAGCAGTTCTTC. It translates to CASSHSGGSSYNEQFF. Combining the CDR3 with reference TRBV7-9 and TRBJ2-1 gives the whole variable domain DTGVSQNPRHKITKRGQNVTFRCDPISEHNRLYWYRQTLGQGPEFLTYFQNEAQLEKSRLLSDRFSAERPKGSFSTLEIQRTEQGDSAMYLCASSHSGGSSYNEQFFGPGTRLTVL.

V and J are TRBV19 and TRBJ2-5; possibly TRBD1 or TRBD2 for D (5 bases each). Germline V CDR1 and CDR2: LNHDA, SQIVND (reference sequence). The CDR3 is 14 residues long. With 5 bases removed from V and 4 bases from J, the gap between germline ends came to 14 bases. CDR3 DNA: TGTGCCAGTAGTGATCAGGGCCGGGGAGAGACCCAGTACTTC. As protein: CASSDQGRGETQYF. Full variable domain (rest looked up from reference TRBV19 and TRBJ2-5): DGGITQSPKYLFRKEGQNVTLSCEQNLNHDAMYWYRQDPGQGLRLIYYSQIVNDFQKGDIAEGYSVSREKKESFPLTVTSAQKNPTAFYLCASSDQGRGETQYFGPGTRLLVL.

CDR3 coding DNA: TGTGCCTCAAGCTGGGGGGATAGGGAAAAACTGTTTTTT. As protein: CASSWGDREKLFF. The rearrangement joins TRBV10-3 to TRBJ1-4; TRBD1 is a possible D gene (5 bases). Germline V gives CDR1 ENHRY, CDR2 SYGVKD. The length of the CDR3 is 13 residues. Trimming stripped 11 bases from V and 8 bases from J, with 18 bases between.